Listed here are 4 T cell receptor beta chains from one sample, sequenced in a study of cytomegalovirus exposure and HLA in healthy donors. PCR primers comprised 60 Vbeta and 13 Jbeta primers. Clones were read by immunoSEQ multiplex PCR, and TCRdb kept only the in-frame ones, dropping some. The sample carries 120,000 or so clones, approximately 8% recorded once. Sequenced: PBMCs. All receptors come from a woman between 40 and 55 years old in good health and CMV-seropositive.

About this clone itself: One end of the junction fails to match germline, which may point to a read error. The genes are TRBV18 and TRBJ1-1, with D hard to call. CDR1 is KGHSH and CDR2 is LQKENI in the germline V gene. This CDR3 spans 17 amino acids. The DNA of the CDR3 is TGTGCCAGCTCACCACGTAGGCTCTCCACGGGATCCACTGAAACTTTCTTT. Protein sequence: CASSPRRLSTGSTETFF.

The CDR3 region has the DNA TGTGCCAGCAGCCGATGGGGGACAGGGGACGAGCAGTACTTC. This encodes CASSRWGTGDEQYF. The V and J genes are TRBV4-2 and TRBJ2-7, with 10 nucleotides matching TRBD1. With 4 bases clipped from V and 5 bases from J, the junction kept 5 bases outside the gene matches. There are 14 residues in the CDR3. From germline, CDR1 is LGHNA and CDR2 YNFKEQ.

This clone was counted only a few times. The rearrangement joins TRBV19 to TRBJ1-6, with D maybe TRBD1 (5 bases). The CDR3 consists of 12 residues. Per the germline V gene, CDR1 is LNHDA and CDR2 is SQIVND (reference sequence). Trimming pared 7 bases from V and 9 bases from J, leaving 10 bases between. CDR3 loop: CASNRFGSPLHF. The CDR3 region has the DNA TGTGCCAGTAACAGGTTTGGTTCACCCCTCCACTTT.

This chain connects TRBV5-4 to TRBJ2-1, with a weak D call TRBD2 (5 bases). V was pared by 0 bases and J by 4 bases, with 8 bases between. Germline V gene sequence: CDR1 SGHNT, CDR2 YYREEE (reference sequence). This CDR3 has 14 amino acids. The CDR3 is CASSLVGLYNEQFF. DNA for the CDR3: TGTGCCAGCAGCTTGGTTGGACTTTACAATGAGCAGTTCTTC.